The 24 T cell receptor beta chains below were found in one sample sequenced in a study of blood T cells in healthy people across ages. A sample-barcoded 5' primer and a J-beta primer mix were used in a second PCR of roughly 7 to 12 cycles. TCRdb ran MiXCR on the 5' RACE reads and lists one entry per CDR3 protein. The table includes 700,000 or so distinct CDR3 sequences, 35% to 50% detected once. The sample taken for sequencing was blood. Every receptor here comes from a man of 80 years or more in good health.

The chain links TRBV28 to TRBJ2-7, with 9 bases matching TRBD1. Germline loops: CDR1 MDHEN, CDR2 SYDVKM. V was clipped by 8 bases and J by 8 bases; unmatched bases: 4. The CDR3 runs to 11 residues. The CDR3 loop is CASYDRGKQYF. In DNA, the CDR3 is TGTGCCAGCTACGACAGGGGGAAGCAGTACTTC.

This clonotype was detected a few times. This chain connects TRBV12-3 or TRBV12-4 to TRBJ2-7; tentative D call: TRBD2 (6 bases). There are 14 residues in the CDR3. Trimming removed 4 bases from V and 3 bases from J, with 13 bases in between. Here the CDR3 reads CASSSTGLYYEQYF. The DNA of the CDR3 is TGTGCCAGCAGTTCCACGGGACTCTACTACGAGCAGTACTTC.

The chain links TRBV14 to TRBJ2-7; no firm D call. Germline CDR1 SGHDN, CDR2 FVKESK. The CDR3 length is 12 residues. V was trimmed by 3 bases and J by 4 bases, leaving 7 bases between them. CDR3 region: CASSHGWYEQYF. Written as DNA, the CDR3 is TGTGCCAGCAGCCATGGGTGGTACGAGCAGTACTTC.

Turning to this clonotype: Germline and junction disagree at one end, which may indicate a read error. Here the CDR3 reads CASSQTAQSPQETRYF. The CDR3 nucleotides read TGTGCCAGCAGCCAGACCGCACAGTCTCCCCAAGAGACCCGGTACTTC. The V call is TRBV11-2, the J call TRBJ2-5; D is undetermined. This CDR3 has 16 residues. Germline V gene lookup returns CDR1 SGHAT and CDR2 FQNNGV. The complete variable domain, with remaining parts taken from reference TRBV11-2 and TRBJ2-5, reads EAGVAQSPRYKIIEKRQSVAFWCNPISGHATLYWYQQILGQGPKLLIQFQNNGVVDDSQLPKDRFSAERLKGVDSTLKIQPAKLEDSAVYLCASSQTAQSPQETRYFGPGTRLLVL.

The rearrangement links TRBV30 to TRBJ2-7, with D unclear. V lost 1 base, J lost 5 bases, and 6 bases lay in between. Per the germline V gene, CDR1 is GTSNPN and CDR2 is SVGIG (reference sequence). CDR3 size: 11 residues. This CDR3 is CAWSGSDEQYF. In DNA, the CDR3 is TGTGCCTGGAGTGGCAGCGACGAGCAGTACTTC.

The CDR3 DNA reads as TGCAGTGAACTAGCGAGGGGCGAGCAGTACTTC. As protein: CSELARGEQYF. This chain uses TRBV20-1 with TRBJ2-4; TRBD2 matches 7 bases. The J call may not be correct, given that the DNA end is closer to TRBJ2-7. The CDR3 covers 11 residues. Germline CDR1 reads DFQATT; CDR2 reads SNEGSKA (reference sequence).

This clonotype occurred a few times. The CDR3 nucleotides are TGTGCCAGCAGTTTCGGTCGGGATAATTCACCCCTCCACTTT. Translation gives CASSFGRDNSPLHF. This sequence joins TRBV12-3 or TRBV12-4 and TRBJ1-6; D remains unclear. The V end lost 3 bases, the J end lost 5 bases, and 8 bases lay between the germline ends. The CDR3 spans 14 residues.

The chain joins TRBV20-1 to TRBJ2-7; D might be TRBD1 or TRBD2, each matching 5 bases. The CDR3 length is 19 residues. Germline CDR1 DFQATT, CDR2 SNEGSKA (reference sequence). V lost 5 bases to trimming and J lost 0 bases, with 29 bases between them. Here the CDR3 reads CSAGQLQTDGADGSYEQYF. CDR3 nucleotides: TGCAGTGCTGGTCAACTACAAACCGACGGGGCAGATGGCTCCTACGAGCAGTACTTC.

In its sample, this clonotype was seen many times. The chain combines TRBV5-1 with TRBJ2-7, with 7 bases identical to TRBD1. The germline V gene has CDR1 SGHRS and CDR2 YFSETQ. After removal of 2 bases from V and 4 bases from J, the junction contained 3 bases not matched to a gene. The length of the CDR3 is 13 residues. The CDR3 spells CASSLTGQYEQYF. As DNA, the CDR3 is TGCGCCAGCAGCTTAACGGGACAGTACGAGCAGTACTTC.

The V call is TRBV29-1, the J call TRBJ2-1; unclear D gene. The CDR3 covers 13 residues. V lost 4 bases, J lost 0 bases, and 7 bases lay in between. The germline V gene encodes CDR1 SQVTM and CDR2 ANQGSEA. The DNA of the CDR3 is TGCAGCGTTGGTGTCAGCTCCTACAATGAGCAGTTCTTC. This codes for CSVGVSSYNEQFF.

The chain employs TRBV20-1 and TRBJ2-7, with D maybe TRBD1 (6 bases). Germline V gene data show CDR1 as DFQATT and CDR2 as SNEGSKA (reference sequence). This CDR3 contains 12 residues. Deletions cut 6 bases from V and 2 bases from J, with 11 bases between. CDR3 nucleotides: TGCAGTGCGAAACGGGACACCTACGAGCAGTACTTC. As protein: CSAKRDTYEQYF.

This clonotype was observed a handful of times. This rearrangement joins TRBV6-5 to TRBJ1-2, with D possibly being TRBD1 (5 bases). Germline loops: CDR1 MNHEY, CDR2 SVGAGI. This CDR3 comprises 18 residues. V lost 0 bases and J lost 6, with 23 bases in between. The CDR3 DNA reads TGTGCCAGCAGTTACTCTTCCCGGCAGGCCAAAAGGGGCGATGGCTACACCTTC. This codes for CASSYSSRQAKRGDGYTF.

The gene calls are TRBV7-2 and TRBJ2-1; D call uncertain. V lost 5 bases, J lost 12 bases, and 14 bases lay in between. The CDR3 has 12 amino acids. Germline values: CDR1 SGHTA, CDR2 FQGNSA. CDR3 bases: TGTGCCAGCAGCCCCGTATTCGATGTGCAGTTCTTC. This gives the protein CASSPVFDVQFF.

The V call is TRBV20-1, the J call TRBJ2-1; 7 bases are shared with TRBD1. V shed 5 bases and J 5 bases; nucleotides not matched to a gene: 6. Germline V lookup: CDR1 DFQATT, CDR2 SNEGSKA (reference sequence). CDR3 length: 13 amino acids. The CDR3: CSAPGQSHNEQFF. The CDR3 DNA reads as TGCAGTGCTCCGGGACAGAGTCACAATGAGCAGTTCTTC.

This clonotype has just a few counts. The chain uses TRBV9 and TRBJ2-1; TRBD2 matches at 10 bases. The trim removed 4 bases at V and 4 bases at J, leaving 5 bases unmatched. Germline CDR1 SGDLS, CDR2 YYNGEE. The CDR3 has 15 residues. CDR3 protein: CASSLRTSGYNEQFF. The CDR3 region has the DNA TGTGCCAGCAGCCTTCGGACTAGCGGTTACAATGAGCAGTTCTTC.

The CDR3 DNA reads TGCAGTGCCCCGGACTTTCTCCAAGAGACCCAGTTCTTC. It specifies CSAPDFLQETQFF. The chain employs TRBV20-1 and TRBJ2-1; weak D call: TRBD2 (5 bases). Germline V gene sequence: CDR1 DFQATT, CDR2 SNEGSKA (reference sequence). The CDR3 is 13 residues long. The germline V and J ends were trimmed by 6 bases and 13 bases, with 22 bases remaining between them.

The CDR3 loop is CASSLVWAGYTF. CDR3 bases: TGTGCCAGCAGCTTAGTGTGGGCTGGCTACACCTTC. The chain combines TRBV7-2 with TRBJ1-2; D is unclear. V was trimmed by 1 base and J by 7 bases, leaving 7 bases between them. This CDR3 has 12 residues. Germline CDR1 SGHTA, CDR2 FQGNSA.

This chain joins TRBV5-8 and TRBJ2-5; D is perhaps TRBD2 (6 bases). The V gene lost 4 bases and the J gene lost 9 bases, with 16 bases spanning the gap. Germline V gives CDR1 SGHTS, CDR2 YDEGEE. The CDR3 sequence is 13 residues long. The CDR3 DNA reads as TGTGCCAGCAGCCCTCGGGCTAGGGAGGCCCAGTACTTC. It encodes CASSPRAREAQYF.

This clonotype was observed at least ten times. V is TRBV7-8 and J is TRBJ2-7; no firm D call. Trimming removed 1 base at V and 3 bases at J, with 7 bases between. CDR1 and CDR2 (germline): SGHVS, FQNEAQ. The CDR3 length is 13 residues. In nucleotides, the CDR3 is TGTGCCAGCAGCTTAGATACACTCTACGAGCAGTACTTC. Translating gives CASSLDTLYEQYF.

Many counts were recorded for this clonotype. For the CDR3, the DNA is TGCAGCGTTGCTGGGGGGCAGGGGCCACCCTACGAGCAGTACTTC. It yields the protein CSVAGGQGPPYEQYF. The V call is TRBV29-1, the J call TRBJ2-7; D is tentatively TRBD1 or TRBD2 (6 bases each). V was cut by 4 bases and J by 2 bases, with 18 bases left in between. The CDR3 consists of 15 residues. The germline V gene has CDR1 SQVTM and CDR2 ANQGSEA.

This clonotype was detected only a few times. The chain carries TRBV29-1 and TRBJ2-1; tentative D call: TRBD2 (6 bases). Germline loops: CDR1 SQVTM, CDR2 ANQGSEA. The V end was cut by 2 bases, the J end by 4 bases, with 21 bases between. This CDR3 spans 17 amino acids. CDR3 coding DNA: TGCAGCGTTGAACTTTTTTCCGGGAGTGTATGGTACAATGAGCAGTTCTTC. Protein product: CSVELFSGSVWYNEQFF.

The genes are TRBV28 and TRBJ2-7; 8 bases align to TRBD2. The germline CDR1 and CDR2 sequences are MDHEN and SYDVKM. This CDR3 region has 15 residues. The V segment lost 5 bases and the J segment 4 bases; nucleotides outside the gene matches: 10. The CDR3 nucleotides are TGTGCCAGCAGTCAAGCAGCGGGAGTGGTGTACGAGCAGTACTTC. Residues: CASSQAAGVVYEQYF.

The chain has TRBV6-5 and TRBJ2-1; no firm D call. Germline V gene data show CDR1 as MNHEY and CDR2 as SVGAGI. The V end lost 2 bases, the J end lost 1 base, and 12 bases lay between the germline ends. The length of the CDR3 is 16 residues. This CDR3 is CASSYSWVPSYNEQFF. The CDR3 DNA reads TGTGCCAGCAGTTACAGCTGGGTGCCTTCCTACAATGAGCAGTTCTTC.

This clonotype has a count of ten or more. The V gene is TRBV29-1, the J gene TRBJ2-1; 9 bases are shared with TRBD1. This CDR3 spans 14 amino acids. The germline CDR1 and CDR2 sequences are SQVTM and ANQGSEA. V lost 6 bases, J lost 5 bases, and 8 bases stayed unmatched. CDR3 sequence reads: CSVSPGQGHNEQFF. The CDR3, as DNA: TGCAGCGTCTCGCCGGGACAGGGTCACAATGAGCAGTTCTTC.